This entry describes one T cell receptor (beta chain). Its antigen is still unknown. This specimen belongs to a study of shared clonotypes between healthy human individuals. Findings and limits, study-wide: Clonotype sharing among donors likely depends on sequencing depth.

Division of CD4+ cells produced a CD45RA+ naive subset and a CD45RA-negative memory subset. Several immunoSEQ plates received, in even portions, the genomic DNA of each subset. About 30,000 T cell genomes, or around 180 ng DNA, went into the sorted-subset replicate PCRs. Clones were read by immunoSEQ multiplex PCR, and TCRdb kept only the in-frame ones, dropping some. Counted here are a few million clones, around nine tenths occurring once; the ten biggest clones make up 0.13% to 0.15%. Germline CDR1 is MNHNS and CDR2 is SASEGT. Trimming took 7 bases from V and 0 from J, leaving 7 bases between them. The CDR3 consists of 12 residues.

Sample: naive CD4+ T cells sorted from blood. Subset: CD45RA+ positively selected. V usage is TRBV6-1 and J usage is TRBJ2-7, with D possibly matching TRBD2 (5 bases). The receptor's source is a man aged 18 to 35 in good health. The CDR3 is CASTGDSYEQYF. In DNA form, the CDR3 reads TGTGCCAGCACCGGGGACTCCTACGAGCAGTACTTC.